This T cell receptor (beta chain) stems from a study of blood T cell repertoires in COVID-19. Study-wide context: Both acute and convalescent COVID-19 samples were obtained from the United States, Italy and Spain. PBMCs, B-cell-depleted T cells, or T cells were the source of the cDNA or gDNA that made up the material.

V shed 5 bases and J 1 base; nucleotides not matched to a gene: 8. CDR3 size: 17 residues. Germline CDR1 is LNHDA and CDR2 is SQIVND (reference sequence). Study processing details: Estimates of nucleated cell counts were drawn from the amplification of reference gene primers. Sequenced by immunoSEQ multiplex PCR; TCRdb stores in-frame clones only, minus some. That table gives V, J and clone size, and the DNA gave D and trimming. The table has about 230,000 clones, around 80% seen once. The sample was peripheral blood. The origin of this receptor is a man aged 40-49 years with acute or convalescent COVID-19. V gene TRBV19 combines with J gene TRBJ2-3; 11 nucleotides match TRBD2. The CDR3 nucleotides read TGTGCCAGTAGTTTTAGCGGGAGGGTCGGTGGCACAGATACGCAGTATTTT. Translated, it gives CASSFSGRVGGTDTQYF.